A selection of T cell receptor beta chains follows, all from one sample in a study of chemoradiotherapy in HPV16-positive cancers. The assay was immunoSEQ multiplex PCR, and TCRdb's table has in-frame clones only and misses some. The sample holds over 14,000 clones; 60% to 85% are singletons and the top ten take more than 9.5%. The specimen was obtained from a patient who underwent chemoradiotherapy. The receptors stem from a human donor with HPV-associated anogenital cancer. The CDR3 runs from the conserved cysteine through the conserved F or W.

J gene | V gene | CDR3 protein
TRBJ2-5 | TRBV27 | CASSLYGGRQETQYF
TRBJ2-7 | TRBV4-2 | CASSQSAGDTYEQYF
TRBJ1-3 | TRBV27 | CASSRTGGGGNTIYF
TRBJ2-7 | TRBV6-5 | CASRFSETYEQYF
TRBJ1-3 | TRBV7-2 | CASSSWTAGNTIYF
TRBJ1-6 | TRBV6-5 | CASRLTGGNSPLHF
TRBJ1-6 | TRBV7-2 | CASSTGTGFREPLHF
TRBJ1-1 | TRBV7-2 | CASSVRDRDKAFF
TRBJ2-7 | TRBV5-1 | CASRPNTQGGHEQYF
TRBJ1-2 | TRBV28 | CASSLAGQSYGYTF
TRBJ1-5 | TRBV5-6 | CASSAGTVGQPQHF
TRBJ2-1 | TRBV9 | CASSAIGLKEAEQFF
TRBJ2-1 | TRBV6-7 | CAGNTLGQVSYNEQFF
TRBJ2-7 | TRBV7-8 | CASSLDGHAYEQYF
TRBJ2-1 | TRBV27 | CASSKLAISYNEQFF
TRBJ1-3 | TRBV9 | CASSPRTGVNTIYF
TRBJ1-1 | TRBV29-1 | CSVARGQGAEAFF
TRBJ2-2 | TRBV5-4 | CAMPSGPAGELFF
TRBJ1-1 | TRBV28 | CASSPQGSGNTEAFF
TRBJ1-3 | TRBV18 | CASSPEGRNTIYF
TRBJ1-1 | TRBV6-5 | CASRRGLVTEAFF
TRBJ1-1 | TRBV28 | CASTLDKYTEAFF
TRBJ2-5 | TRBV18 | CASSPPTQGIGTQYF
TRBJ2-7 | TRBV29-1 | CSVEDLDGGDSYEQYF
TRBJ2-7 | TRBV9 | CASSVAAGIYEQYF
TRBJ2-5 | TRBV15 | CATSPGLSGTQYF
TRBJ2-2 | TRBV29-1 | CSVEGQYTGELFF
TRBJ2-3 | TRBV28 | CASRSPGRSTDTQYF
TRBJ2-6 | TRBV30 | CAWSVGFGGGSGANVLTF
TRBJ2-1 | TRBV4-1 | CASSFGLAGEGEQFF
TRBJ2-1 | TRBV28 | CASGLPSSYNEQFF
TRBJ2-6 | TRBV27 | CASRSVGANVLTF
TRBJ2-1 | TRBV6-6 | CASSQSYEQFF
TRBJ1-2 | TRBV7-9 | CASSLGRGSLKDGYTF
TRBJ1-2 | TRBV28 | CASSVTDAGRYGYTF
TRBJ1-2 | TRBV7-2 | CASSLAREVSGYTF
TRBJ2-3 | TRBV6-1 | CASSARTGFTDTQYF
TRBJ1-1 | TRBV28 | CASSFLSGSYFTEAFF
TRBJ2-2 | TRBV7-3 | CASSLTGKPGELFF
TRBJ1-2 | TRBV6-5 | CASSYRGGLGGYTF
TRBJ1-2 | TRBV28 | CASSQGTARDGYTF
TRBJ2-7 | TRBV6-8 | CASSWSEQYF
TRBJ1-2 | TRBV18 | CASSTTGGGGYTF
TRBJ2-3 | TRBV11-1 | CASSVHWGGTTDTQYF
TRBJ2-7 | TRBV28 | CASSLLQGANYEQYF
TRBJ2-1 | TRBV7-9 | CASSLPGLAYNEQFF
TRBJ1-2 | TRBV19 | CASSPTGKGYTF
TRBJ1-2 | TRBV19 | CASRNPGDPGASNYGYTF
TRBJ1-5 | TRBV19 | CASSIARNQPQHF
TRBJ1-2 | TRBV27 | CASSPKARGGYTF
TRBJ1-2 | TRBV6-5 | CASSRGTGGAYGYTF
TRBJ2-3 | TRBV5-6 | CASSLGQYTDTQYF
TRBJ1-3 | TRBV28 | CASTLHAGMRGGNTIYF
TRBJ1-1 | TRBV11-2 | CASSLVGETEAFF
TRBJ2-7 | TRBV5-1 | CASSLETSSSYEQYF